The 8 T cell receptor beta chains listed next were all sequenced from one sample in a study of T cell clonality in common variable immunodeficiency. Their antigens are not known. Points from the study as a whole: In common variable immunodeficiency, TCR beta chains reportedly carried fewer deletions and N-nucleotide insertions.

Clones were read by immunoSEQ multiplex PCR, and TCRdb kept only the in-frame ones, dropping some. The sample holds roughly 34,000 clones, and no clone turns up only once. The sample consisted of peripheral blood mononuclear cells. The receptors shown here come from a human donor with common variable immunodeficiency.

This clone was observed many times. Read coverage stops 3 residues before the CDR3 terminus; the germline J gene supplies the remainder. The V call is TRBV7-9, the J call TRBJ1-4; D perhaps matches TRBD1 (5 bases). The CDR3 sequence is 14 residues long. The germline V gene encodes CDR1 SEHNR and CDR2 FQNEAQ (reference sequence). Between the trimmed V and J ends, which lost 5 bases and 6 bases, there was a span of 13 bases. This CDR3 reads CASSRGHSYEKLFF. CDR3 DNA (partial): TGTGCCAGCAGCCGCGGACATTCTTATGAAAAA.

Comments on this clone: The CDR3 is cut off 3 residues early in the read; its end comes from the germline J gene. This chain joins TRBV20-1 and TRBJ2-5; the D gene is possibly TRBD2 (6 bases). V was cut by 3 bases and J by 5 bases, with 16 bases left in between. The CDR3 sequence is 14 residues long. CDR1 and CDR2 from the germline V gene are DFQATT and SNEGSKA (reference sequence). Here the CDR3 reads CSARETSGGETQYF. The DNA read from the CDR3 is TGCAGTGCTAGGGAGACTAGTGGGGGGGAGACC.

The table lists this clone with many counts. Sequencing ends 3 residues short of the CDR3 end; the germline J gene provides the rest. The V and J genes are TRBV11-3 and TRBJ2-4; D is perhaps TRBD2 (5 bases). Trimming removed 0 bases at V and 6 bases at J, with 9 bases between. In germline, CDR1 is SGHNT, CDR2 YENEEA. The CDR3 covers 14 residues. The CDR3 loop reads CASSLDGEGNIQYF. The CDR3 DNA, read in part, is TGTGCCAGCAGCTTAGATGGTGAGGGAAACATT.

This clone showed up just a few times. Here the CDR3 reads CASRGFDSSYEQYF. Incomplete CDR3 DNA: TGTGCCAGCAGGGGATTCGACAGTTCCTACGAG. The genes are TRBV11-3 and TRBJ2-7, with TRBD1 as a possible D gene (5 bases). The CDR3 end is not reached by the read, which stops 3 residues before it; the germline J gene fills it in. V lost 6 bases, J lost 1 base, and 13 bases lay in between. Per the germline V gene, CDR1 is SGHNT and CDR2 is YENEEA. The CDR3 consists of 14 residues.

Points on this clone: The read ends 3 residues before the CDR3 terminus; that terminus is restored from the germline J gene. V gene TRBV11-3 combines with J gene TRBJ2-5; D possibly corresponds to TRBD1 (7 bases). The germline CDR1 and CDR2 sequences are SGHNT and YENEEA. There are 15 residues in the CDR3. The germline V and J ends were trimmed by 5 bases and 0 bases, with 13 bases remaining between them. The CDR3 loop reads CASSRQGGYQETQYF. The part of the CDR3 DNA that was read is TGTGCCAGCAGCCGACAGGGAGGATACCAAGAGACC.

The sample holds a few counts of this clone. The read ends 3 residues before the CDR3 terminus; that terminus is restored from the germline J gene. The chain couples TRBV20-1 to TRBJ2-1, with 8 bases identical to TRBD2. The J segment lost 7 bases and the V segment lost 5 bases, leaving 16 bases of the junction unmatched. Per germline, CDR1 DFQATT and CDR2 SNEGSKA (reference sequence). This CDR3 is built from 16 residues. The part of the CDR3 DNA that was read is TGCAGTGCTGACCATGAGGGGATAGCGGGAAGGAATGAG. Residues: CSADHEGIAGRNE. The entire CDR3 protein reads CSADHEGIAGRNEQFF.

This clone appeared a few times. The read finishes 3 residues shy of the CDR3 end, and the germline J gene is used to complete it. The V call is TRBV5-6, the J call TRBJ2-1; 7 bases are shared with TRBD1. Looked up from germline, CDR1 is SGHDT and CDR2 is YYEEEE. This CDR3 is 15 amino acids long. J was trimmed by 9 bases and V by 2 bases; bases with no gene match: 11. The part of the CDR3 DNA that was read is TGTGCCAGCAGCTTACCGGGACAGAAACCCGTTGAG. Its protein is CASSLPGQKPVE. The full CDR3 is CASSLPGQKPVEQFF.

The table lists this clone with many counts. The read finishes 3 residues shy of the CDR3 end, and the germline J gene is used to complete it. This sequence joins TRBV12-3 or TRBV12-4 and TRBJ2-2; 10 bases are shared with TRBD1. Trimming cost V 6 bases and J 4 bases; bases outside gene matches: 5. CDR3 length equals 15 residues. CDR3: CASSRDRGSTGELFF. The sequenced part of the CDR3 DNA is TGTGCCAGCAGCCGGGACAGGGGTAGCACCGGGGAG.